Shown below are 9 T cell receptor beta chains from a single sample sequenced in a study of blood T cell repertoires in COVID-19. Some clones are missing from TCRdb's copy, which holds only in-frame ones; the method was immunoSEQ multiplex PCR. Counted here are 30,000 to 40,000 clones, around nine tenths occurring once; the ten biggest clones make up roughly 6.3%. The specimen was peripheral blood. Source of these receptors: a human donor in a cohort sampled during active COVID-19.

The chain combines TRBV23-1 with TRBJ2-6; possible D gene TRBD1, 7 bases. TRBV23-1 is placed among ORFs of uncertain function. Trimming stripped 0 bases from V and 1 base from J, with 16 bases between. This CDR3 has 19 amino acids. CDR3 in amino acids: CASSQSGGTAVSGANVLTF. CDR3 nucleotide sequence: TGCGCCAGCAGTCAATCAGGCGGGACAGCTGTATCTGGGGCCAACGTCCTGACTTTC.

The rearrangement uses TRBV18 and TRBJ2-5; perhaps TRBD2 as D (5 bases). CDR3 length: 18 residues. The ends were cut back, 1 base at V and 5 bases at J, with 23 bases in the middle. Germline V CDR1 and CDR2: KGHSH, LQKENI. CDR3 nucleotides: TGTGCCAGCTCACCACTGGAGGTATCGGCAAAATCTACGGAGACCCAGTACTTC. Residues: CASSPLEVSAKSTETQYF.

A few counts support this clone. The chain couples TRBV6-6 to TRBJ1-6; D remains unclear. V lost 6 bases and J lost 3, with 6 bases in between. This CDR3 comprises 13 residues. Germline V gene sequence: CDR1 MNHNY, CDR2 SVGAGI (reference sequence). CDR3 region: CASSGDYNSPLHF. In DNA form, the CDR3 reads TGTGCCAGCAGCGGGGACTATAATTCACCCCTCCACTTT.

This chain's CDR3 is CASSFRLAGGRLDYEQYF. Here the CDR3 DNA reads TGTGCCAGTAGTTTTAGACTAGCGGGGGGGCGTCTTGACTACGAGCAGTACTTC. The genes are TRBV19 and TRBJ2-7; 14 bases line up with TRBD2. The J segment lost 3 bases and the V segment lost 5 bases, leaving 12 bases of the junction unmatched. The CDR3 is 18 amino acids. Germline CDR1 is LNHDA and CDR2 is SQIVND (reference sequence).

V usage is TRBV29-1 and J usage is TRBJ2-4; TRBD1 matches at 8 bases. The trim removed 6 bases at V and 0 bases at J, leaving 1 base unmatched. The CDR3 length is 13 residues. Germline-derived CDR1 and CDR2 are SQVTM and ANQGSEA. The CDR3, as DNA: TGCAGCGTGCAGGGGGCAGCCAAAAACATTCAGTACTTC. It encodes CSVQGAAKNIQYF.

The CDR3 nucleotides read TGTGCCAGCAGGAGCGGGGGGGCACCTGTCCTGACTTTC. Encoded protein: CASRSGGAPVLTF. This chain uses TRBV5-4 with TRBJ2-6, with 10 positions matching TRBD2. The CDR3 is made up of 13 amino acids. Per the germline V gene, CDR1 is SGHNT and CDR2 is YYREEE (reference sequence). Trimming took 5 bases from V and 13 from J; bases not matched to a gene: 6.

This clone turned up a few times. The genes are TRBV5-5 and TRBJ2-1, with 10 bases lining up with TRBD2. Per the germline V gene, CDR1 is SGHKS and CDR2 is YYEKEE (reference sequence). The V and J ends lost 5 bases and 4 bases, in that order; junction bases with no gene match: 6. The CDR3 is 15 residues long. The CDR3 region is CASRPTSGAYNEQFF. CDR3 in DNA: TGTGCCAGCAGACCTACTAGCGGGGCATACAATGAGCAGTTCTTC.

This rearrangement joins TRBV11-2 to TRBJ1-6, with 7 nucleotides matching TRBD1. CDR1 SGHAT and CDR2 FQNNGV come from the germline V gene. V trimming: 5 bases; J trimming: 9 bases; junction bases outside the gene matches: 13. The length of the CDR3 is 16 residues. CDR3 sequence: CASSITWDSELSPLHF. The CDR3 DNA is TGTGCCAGCAGCATAACATGGGACAGCGAACTTTCACCCCTCCACTTT.

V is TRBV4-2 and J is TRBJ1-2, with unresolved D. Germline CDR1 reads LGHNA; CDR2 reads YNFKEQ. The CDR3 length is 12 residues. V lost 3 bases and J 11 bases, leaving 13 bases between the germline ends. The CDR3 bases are TGTGCCAGCAGCCACAAGGAGGGATTGTACACCTTC. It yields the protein CASSHKEGLYTF.